What follows are 15 T cell receptor beta chains derived from one specimen sequenced in a study of blood T cell repertoires in COVID-19. Profiled with immunoSEQ multiplex PCR; TCRdb holds only in-frame clones, not every one. The repertoire includes 260,000 or so clones, about 85% of them detected once, and about 2.7% sits in the top ten. Sequencing was performed on PBMCs or T cells enriched from blood (not recorded which). The receptor source for this set is a woman aged 45 to 65 who had recovered from COVID-19.

V is TRBV18 and J is TRBJ1-1; D call uncertain. The CDR3 is made up of 13 amino acids. Germline values: CDR1 KGHSH, CDR2 LQKENI. The V end was cut by 2 bases, the J end by 3 bases, with 7 bases between. CDR3 amino acids: CASSPGLDTEAFF. The CDR3 DNA reads as TGTGCCAGCTCACCAGGCTTGGACACTGAAGCTTTCTTT. The full variable domain, with the rest looked up from reference TRBV18 and TRBJ1-1, is NAGVMQNPRHLVRRRGQEARLRCSPMKGHSHVYWYRQLPEEGLKFMVYLQKENIIDESGMPKERFSAEFPKEGPSILRIQQVVRGDSAAYFCASSPGLDTEAFFGQGTRLTVV.

The chain employs TRBV6-1 and TRBJ1-1, with 8 bases identical to TRBD1. J was trimmed by 1 base and V by 6 bases; bases with no gene match: 10. CDR1 and CDR2 (germline): MNHNS, SASEGT. The CDR3 runs 16 residues. The CDR3 DNA sequence: TGTGCCAGCAGCGAACTCGACAGGGGACCGAACACTGAAGCTTTCTTT. Amino acids: CASSELDRGPNTEAFF.

The V call is TRBV19, the J call TRBJ2-6; D possibly corresponds to TRBD2 (5 bases). CDR1 is LNHDA and CDR2 is SQIVND in the germline V gene (reference sequence). The CDR3 spans 15 residues. Trimming stripped 5 bases from V and 8 bases from J, with 16 bases between. CDR3 sequence reads: CASSVTGSSPNVLTF. CDR3 nucleotides: TGTGCCAGTAGTGTGACGGGGAGCAGCCCCAACGTCCTGACTTTC.

V usage is TRBV2 and J usage is TRBJ2-1; TRBD1 matches at 8 bases. Germline assignment: CDR1 SNHLY and CDR2 FYNNEI. Trimming at V came to 7 bases and at J to 9 bases, leaving 14 bases not matched to a gene. There are 15 residues in the CDR3. This CDR3 is CASMAVGQDGGEQFF. In DNA, the CDR3 is TGTGCCAGCATGGCCGTGGGACAGGACGGTGGTGAGCAGTTCTTC.

This chain joins TRBV27 and TRBJ2-1, with 7 bases lining up with TRBD1. V was pared by 5 bases and J by 5 bases, with 9 bases of the junction left unmatched. Germline V gene sequence: CDR1 MNHEY, CDR2 SMNVEV (reference sequence). The CDR3 runs 15 residues. The DNA for the CDR3 is TGTGCCAGCAGTCGCCGACAGGGCGGAGACAATGAGCAGTTCTTC. It codes for CASSRRQGGDNEQFF.

V usage is TRBV4-2 and J usage is TRBJ1-1, with D uncertain. The length of the CDR3 is 17 residues. In germline, CDR1 is LGHNA, CDR2 YNFKEQ. Trimming removed 0 bases at V and 0 bases at J, with 14 bases between. The CDR3 DNA is TGTGCCAGCAGCCAAGATCTCACAGCGGCATTGAACACTGAAGCTTTCTTT. Its translation: CASSQDLTAALNTEAFF.

J is TRBJ2-7 and V is TRBV7-9; 8 bases map to TRBD2. Germline V CDR1 and CDR2: SEHNR, FQNEAQ (reference sequence). V dropped 1 base and J dropped 6; count of bases not matched to a gene: 5. The length of the CDR3 is 14 residues. The CDR3 DNA reads as TGTGCCAGCAGCTTAGTTGGACTAGCAAGCGAGCAGTACTTC. Translated, it gives CASSLVGLASEQYF.

This chain uses TRBV20-1 with TRBJ2-2, with 12 bases fitting TRBD2. Germline V gene sequence: CDR1 DFQATT, CDR2 SNEGSKA (reference sequence). V gave up 3 bases and J gave up 4 bases; unmatched junction bases: 12. The CDR3 covers 18 residues. The CDR3 protein is CSASNPGLAGISTGELFF. CDR3 DNA: TGCAGTGCTAGTAACCCCGGACTAGCGGGGATCTCCACCGGGGAGCTGTTTTTT.

This chain's CDR3 is CASSWTRGTGELFF. CDR3 DNA sequence: TGTGCCAGCAGTTGGACTAGAGGGACCGGGGAGCTGTTTTTT. The genes are TRBV6-2 or TRBV6-3 and TRBJ2-2; 7 bases are a match to TRBD2. The CDR3 spans 14 residues. CDR1 is MNHEY, CDR2 SVGEGT, per germline. J was trimmed by 5 bases and V by 4 bases; bases with no gene match: 4.

CDR3 nucleotide sequence: TGTGCCAGCCTAGATCTGGGACAGGGACGTAATCAGCCCCAGCATTTT. Its translation: CASLDLGQGRNQPQHF. The chain employs TRBV19 and TRBJ1-5, with 9 bases lining up with TRBD1. The germline gives CDR1 LNHDA, CDR2 SQIVND (reference sequence). The CDR3 totals 16 residues. Trimming took 9 bases from V and 4 from J; bases not matched to a gene: 13.

J is TRBJ1-1 and V is TRBV6-5, with 7 bases matching TRBD1. From germline, CDR1 is MNHEY and CDR2 SVGAGI. Losses at the gene ends were 6 bases for V and 10 bases for J; bases not matched to a gene: 17. The CDR3 extends over 15 amino acids. CDR3 bases: TGTGCCAGCAGACTAAACCAGCTTGGCAGGGGGTCAGCTTTCTTT. Amino acid sequence: CASRLNQLGRGSAFF.

This clone was detected once. The chain employs TRBV6-2 or TRBV6-3 and TRBJ2-5; D uncertain. Germline V gene data show CDR1 as MNHEY and CDR2 as SVGEGT. Trimming stripped 0 bases from V and 1 base from J, with 3 bases between. The CDR3 extends over 13 amino acids. This chain's CDR3 is CASSYSLQETQYF. CDR3 coding DNA: TGTGCCAGCAGTTACTCCCTCCAAGAGACCCAGTACTTC.

DNA of the CDR3: TGTGCCAGTAGTAAGGACAGGGGATCGGCTACTGGCACTGAAGCTTTCTTT. Translated, it gives CASSKDRGSATGTEAFF. The chain couples TRBV19 to TRBJ1-1; 9 bases line up with TRBD1. Germline loops: CDR1 LNHDA, CDR2 SQIVND (reference sequence). Trimming at V came to 4 bases and at J to 4 bases, leaving 13 bases not matched to a gene. This CDR3 spans 17 amino acids.

This clone was observed a single time. The rearrangement links TRBV11-3 to TRBJ1-1; tentative D call: TRBD1 (6 bases). The V gene's germline CDR1 is SGHNT and CDR2 YENEEA. CDR3 length: 14 residues. V was shortened by 5 bases and J by 4 bases, with 14 bases between the two germline ends. CDR3 in DNA: TGTGCCAGCAGCACCGGTACAGGGAGCACTGAAGCTTTCTTT. Its protein is CASSTGTGSTEAFF.

In its sample, this clone was seen a few times. The V and J genes are TRBV28 and TRBJ2-2; weak D call: TRBD2 (6 bases). The V end was cut by 4 bases, the J end by 6 bases, with 18 bases between. Germline values: CDR1 MDHEN, CDR2 SYDVKM. The CDR3 is 16 residues long. The CDR3 protein is CASSSLGGRQAGELFF. The CDR3 bases are TGTGCCAGCAGTTCTCTGGGGGGACGACAAGCCGGGGAGCTGTTTTTT. Full variable domain (outside the CDR3, taken from reference TRBV28 and TRBJ2-2): DVKVTQSSRYLVKRTGEKVFLECVQDMDHENMFWYRQDPGLGLRLIYFSYDVKMKEKGDIPEGYSVSREKKERFSLILESASTNQTSMYLCASSSLGGRQAGELFFGEGSRLTVL.